This T cell receptor (beta chain) was captured by sequencing in a study of blood T cell repertoires in COVID-19. At the level of the study: The United States, Italy and Spain supplied acute and convalescent COVID-19 samples. In each case, the material was cDNA or gDNA derived from T cells, B-cell-depleted T cells, or PBMCs.

Per the original methods: Amplification of reference gene primers was used by the study to estimate nucleated cell counts. Libraries were prepared by immunoSEQ multiplex PCR; TCRdb keeps only in-frame clonotypes and omits some of them. That table supplies the V and J calls and clone size; D and trimming were determined from the DNA. Of about 40,000 clones in the sample, approximately 80% were seen once. Germline V gene data show CDR1 as SGHRS and CDR2 as YFSETQ. V lost 0 bases, J lost 1 base, and 6 bases stayed unmatched. This CDR3 spans 17 amino acids. Specimen: peripheral blood. The clonotype comes from a woman between 55 and 75 years old with acute or convalescent COVID-19. The V call is TRBV5-1, the J call TRBJ2-5, with 10 bases identical to TRBD2. As DNA, the CDR3 is TGCGCCAGCAGCTTGGGAGGGGCTAGCGGGGGCCAAGAGACCCAGTACTTC. As protein: CASSLGGASGGQETQYF.